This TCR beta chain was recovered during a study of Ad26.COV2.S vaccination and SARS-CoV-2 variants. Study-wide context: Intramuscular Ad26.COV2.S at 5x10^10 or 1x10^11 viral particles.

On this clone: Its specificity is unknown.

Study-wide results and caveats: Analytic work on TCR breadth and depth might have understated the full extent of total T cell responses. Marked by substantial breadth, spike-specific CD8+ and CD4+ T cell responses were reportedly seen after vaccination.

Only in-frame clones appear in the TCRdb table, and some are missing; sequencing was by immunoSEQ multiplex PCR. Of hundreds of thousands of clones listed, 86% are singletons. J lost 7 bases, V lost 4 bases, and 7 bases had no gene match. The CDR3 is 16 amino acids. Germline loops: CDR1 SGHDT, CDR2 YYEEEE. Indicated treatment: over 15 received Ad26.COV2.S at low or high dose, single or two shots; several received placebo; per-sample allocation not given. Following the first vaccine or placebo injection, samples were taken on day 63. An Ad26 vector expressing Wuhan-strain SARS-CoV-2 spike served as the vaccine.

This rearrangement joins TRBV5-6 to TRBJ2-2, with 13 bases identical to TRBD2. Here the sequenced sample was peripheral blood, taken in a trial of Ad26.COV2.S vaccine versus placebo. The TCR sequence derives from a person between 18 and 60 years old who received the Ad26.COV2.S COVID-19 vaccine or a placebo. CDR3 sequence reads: CASSQGTSGVLGELFF. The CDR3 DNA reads TGTGCCAGCAGCCAGGGGACTAGCGGGGTCCTCGGGGAGCTGTTTTTT.